This T cell receptor beta chain was found in a study of blood T cell repertoires in COVID-19. Original processing notes: Amplification from reference gene primers served as the basis for estimated nucleated cell counts. The repertoire was sequenced with immunoSEQ multiplex PCR; TCRdb's copy has only in-frame clones and lacks some. V, J and clone size are those of that table, while D and trimming were read from the DNA. The sample gives roughly 53,000 clones, 90% to 95% of which show up once; more than 3% is in the top ten. Trimming removed 4 bases from V and 1 base from J; junction bases left unmatched: 10. Germline V gene sequence: CDR1 SGHDT, CDR2 YYEEEE. CDR3 length equals 16 residues.

The chain joins TRBV5-6 to TRBJ2-7; 8 bases are a match to TRBD1. The specimen was peripheral blood. This TCR derives from a human donor in a cohort sampled during active COVID-19. CDR3 residues: CASSTTGTGGSYEQYV. DNA of the CDR3: TGTGCCAGCAGCACCACCGGGACAGGAGGATCCTACGAGCAGTACGTC.